Given below is one T cell receptor (beta chain) in context. Its antigen is undetermined. This specimen belongs to a study of OX40 agonist ivuxolimab in advanced cancers. About the research overall: The patients received ivuxolimab by intravenous route every 2 weeks at 0.01 to 10 mg/kg. Study results and caveats: Low normalized T-cell clonal expansion also characterized some of the nonresponders. In the 0.1 to 3.0 mg/kg range, CD4+ and CD8+ blood T cells had expanded clonally by week 6. Averaging showed that CD8+ T cells had more expanded clones than CD4+ did.

Trimming shortened V by 4 bases and J by 1 base, and 12 bases separated the two germline ends. The V gene's germline CDR1 is SGHRS and CDR2 YFSETQ. CDR3 size: 14 residues. Generated by immunoSEQ multiplex PCR, the TCRdb table keeps only in-frame clones and is missing some. There are 70,000 or so clones in the sample; 80% to 85% occur only once, and over 2% lies in the top ten. The TCR comes from an adult with an advanced solid tumor such as melanoma, head and neck, liver or kidney cancer. Specimen: CD4+ or CD8+ T cells sorted from blood, collected in a trial of the OX40 agonist ivuxolimab. The V call is TRBV5-1, the J call TRBJ2-7; the D gene is possibly TRBD1 (6 bases). The CDR3 sequence: CASSLRGGSYEQYF. The DNA for the CDR3 is TGCGCCAGCAGCCTGAGAGGGGGATCCTACGAGCAGTACTTC.